This T cell receptor beta chain was sequenced for a study of early T cells in non-severe SARS-CoV-2 infection. Looking at the study overall: Sequenced material consisted of bulk RNA (from unsorted whole blood), and chains were unpaired. Study-level findings and limits: Lookups in VDJdb leaned toward anti-spike CD8 responses and missed private and CD4 specificities.

The ends were cut back, 6 bases at V and 2 bases at J, with 11 bases in the middle. The CDR3 is 14 amino acids. Germline V lookup: CDR1 ENHRY, CDR2 SYGVKD. This clonotype was seen ten or more times. Antigen specificity is unknown. Attachment of unique molecular identifiers to individual cDNA molecules was performed. TCRdb passed the 5' RACE reads through MiXCR, listing each CDR3 protein once. The repertoire holds tens of thousands of distinct CDR3 sequences, with 6% to 7% as singletons. This chain uses TRBV10-3 with TRBJ1-5, with D tentatively TRBD1 (5 bases). This TCR was recovered from an adult who was a healthcare worker with PCR-confirmed SARS-CoV-2 infection or an uninfected control (not recorded which). Input material: whole blood. DNA for the CDR3: TGTGCCATCAGGGAACAGGACGGCAATCAGCCCCAGCATTTT. Its translation: CAIREQDGNQPQHF.